A single T cell receptor (beta chain) is shown here with its context. These data are taken from a study of blood T cell dynamics during melanoma immunotherapy. The table came from immunoSEQ multiplex PCR; TCRdb's copy has only in-frame clones and leaves some out. The sample consists of about 13,000 clones, 92% of them appearing once. Stated time point: pre-treatment baseline. Germline V gene data show CDR1 as SGHRS and CDR2 as YFSETQ. The CDR3 covers 13 residues. Trimming removed 7 bases from V and 4 bases from J, with 14 bases in between. This specimen was effector memory CD8+ T cells from blood, taken from a patient treated with checkpoint blockade. This TCR was sampled from a human donor with melanoma. This chain links TRBV5-1 with TRBJ2-5; D ambiguous. The CDR3 region is CASGPWVGETQYF. The CDR3 coding sequence is TGCGCCAGCGGCCCATGGGTCGGAGAGACCCAGTACTTC.